This record concerns one T cell receptor (beta chain) sequence. The CDR3 sequence is 15 residues long. V was clipped by 4 bases and J by 1 base, with 15 bases between them. Per the germline V gene, CDR1 is SGHRS and CDR2 is YFSETQ. The data belong to a study of shared clonotypes between healthy human individuals. Overall study context: Used for every donor were three CD4 naive, three CD4 memory, two CD8 naive and one CD8 memory plate.

The repertoire was sequenced with immunoSEQ multiplex PCR; TCRdb's copy has only in-frame clones and lacks some. This table holds more than 2 million clones, approximately 96% found once. The chain has TRBV5-1 and TRBJ2-7; D could derive from TRBD1 or TRBD2 (5 bases each). The sample was naive CD4+ T cells sorted from blood. The subset is: CD45RA+ positively selected. This TCR derives from a man in his late teens or twenties in good health. CDR3: CASSAEGTPSYEQYF. The CDR3 coding sequence is TGCGCCAGCAGCGCAGAGGGGACCCCTTCCTACGAGCAGTACTTC.